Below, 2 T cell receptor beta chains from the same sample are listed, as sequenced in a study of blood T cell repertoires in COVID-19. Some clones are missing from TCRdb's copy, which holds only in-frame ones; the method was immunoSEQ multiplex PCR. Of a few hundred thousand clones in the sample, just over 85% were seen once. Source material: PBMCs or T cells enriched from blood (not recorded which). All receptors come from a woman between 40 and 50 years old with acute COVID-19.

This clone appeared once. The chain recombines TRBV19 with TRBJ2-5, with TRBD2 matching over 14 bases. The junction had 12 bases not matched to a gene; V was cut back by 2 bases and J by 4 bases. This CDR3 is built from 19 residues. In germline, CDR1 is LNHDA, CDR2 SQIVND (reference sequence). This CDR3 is CASSIRAVTSGGALETQYF. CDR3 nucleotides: TGTGCCAGTAGTATACGGGCCGTGACTAGCGGGGGGGCCTTAGAGACCCAGTACTTC. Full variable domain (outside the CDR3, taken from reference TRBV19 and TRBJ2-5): DGGITQSPKYLFRKEGQNVTLSCEQNLNHDAMYWYRQDPGQGLRLIYYSQIVNDFQKGDIAEGYSVSREKKESFPLTVTSAQKNPTAFYLCASSIRAVTSGGALETQYFGPGTRLLVL.

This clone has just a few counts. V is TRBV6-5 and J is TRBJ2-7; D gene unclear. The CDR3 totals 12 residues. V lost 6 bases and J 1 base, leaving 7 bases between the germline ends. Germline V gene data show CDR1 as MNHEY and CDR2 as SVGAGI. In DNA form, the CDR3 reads TGTGCCAGCAGGAGGCAGTCCTACGAGCAGTACTTC. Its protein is CASRRQSYEQYF.